This T cell receptor (beta chain) was captured by sequencing in a study of CD4+ T cells in melanoma. V lost 4 bases and J 4 bases, leaving 7 bases between the germline ends. Germline CDR1 and CDR2: DFQATT and SNEGSKA (reference sequence). This CDR3 comprises 11 residues. A remark on this clone: Its antigen remains unidentified.

The study, taken as a whole, reports: Reportedly, melanoma neoantigen-specific CD4+ T cells showed varied differentiation states. A reported correlation linked neoantigen-specific CD4+ T cells to CD8+, macrophage and B cell function.

Profiled with immunoSEQ multiplex PCR; TCRdb holds only in-frame clones, not every one. The table includes about 110,000 clones, about nine tenths detected once. The chain links TRBV20-1 to TRBJ1-2; D unresolved. This TCR derives from a human donor with melanoma. The specimen was peripheral blood. The CDR3 region is CSATRGYGYTF. In DNA form, the CDR3 reads TGCAGTGCTACCCGGGGCTATGGCTACACCTTC.